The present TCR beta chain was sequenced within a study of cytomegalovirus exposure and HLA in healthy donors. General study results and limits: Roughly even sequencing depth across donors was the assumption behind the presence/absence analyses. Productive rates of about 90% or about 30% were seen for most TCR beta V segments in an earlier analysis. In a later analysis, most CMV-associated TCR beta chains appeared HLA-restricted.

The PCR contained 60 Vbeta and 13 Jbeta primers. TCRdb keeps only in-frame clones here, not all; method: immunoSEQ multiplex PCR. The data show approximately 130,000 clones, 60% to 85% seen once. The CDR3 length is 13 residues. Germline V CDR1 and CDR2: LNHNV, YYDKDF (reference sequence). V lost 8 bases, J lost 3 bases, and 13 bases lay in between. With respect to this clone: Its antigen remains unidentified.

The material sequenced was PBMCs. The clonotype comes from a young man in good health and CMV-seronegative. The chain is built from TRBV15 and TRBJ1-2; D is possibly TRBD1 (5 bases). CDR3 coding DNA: TGTGCCACCCGCCTGGGCAGGGACTATGGCTACACCTTC. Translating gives CATRLGRDYGYTF. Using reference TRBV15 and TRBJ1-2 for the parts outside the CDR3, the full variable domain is DAMVIQNPRYQVTQFGKPVTLSCSQTLNHNVMYWYQQKSSQAPKLLFHYYDKDFNNEADTPDNFQSRRPNTSFCFLDIRSPGLGDTAMYLCATRLGRDYGYTFGSGTRLTVV.